This is a list of T cell receptor beta chains from one sample in a study of cytotoxic CD8 clonotypes in ibrutinib-treated CLL. Produced via immunoSEQ multiplex PCR; TCRdb's table is partial and in-frame only. The sample holds around 250,000 clones, under 80% seen once. The material sequenced was PBMCs, taken after 24 months of ibrutinib treatment. The source is a human donor with chronic lymphocytic leukemia. Each CDR3 is given with its conserved first and last residue. D genes are given only for firm matches. The size entry is marked missing in some rows and otherwise reads once, few, many or a size class.

clone size | J gene | D gene | V gene | CDR3 protein | CDR3 DNA
NA | TRBJ1-5 | NA | TRBV25-1 | CASSEYEGPQHF | TGTGCCAGCAGTGAATATGAGGGGCCCCAGCATTTT
NA | TRBJ1-5 | TRBD1 | TRBV19 | CASSSREIQGGGNQPQHF | TGTGCCAGTAGCTCGAGAGAAATACAGGGGGGAGGCAATCAGCCCCAGCATTTT
once | TRBJ2-5 | TRBD2 | TRBV5-1 | CASSPVTSGSGETQYF | TGCGCCAGCAGCCCGGTAACTAGCGGGAGCGGGGAGACCCAGTACTTC
NA | TRBJ1-1 | TRBD1 | TRBV5-1 | CASSITGANTEAFF | TGCGCCAGCAGTATTACAGGGGCGAACACTGAAGCTTTCTTT
NA | TRBJ2-1 | NA | TRBV9 | CASNEKPRGEQFF | TGTGCCAGCAACGAGAAGCCACGCGGGGAGCAGTTCTTC
NA | TRBJ2-5 | NA | TRBV18 | CASSPLLSETQYF | TGTGCCAGCTCACCACTCCTCTCCGAGACCCAGTACTTC
NA | TRBJ2-2 | NA | TRBV11-2 | CASSFPLSATGELFF | TGTGCCAGCAGCTTCCCCCTCTCCGCCACCGGGGAGCTGTTTTTT
NA | TRBJ2-7 | TRBD2 | TRBV6-5 | CASNQGRGRWNEQYF | TGTGCCAGCAATCAGGGTCGCGGGAGGTGGAACGAGCAGTACTTC
NA | TRBJ2-1 | NA | TRBV9 | CASSQSGGDYNEQFF | TGTGCCAGCTCTCAGTCGGGGGGCGACTACAATGAGCAGTTCTTC
few | TRBJ1-2 | NA | TRBV30 | CAWMPGLVANYGYTF | TGTGCCTGGATGCCGGGGTTGGTCGCCAACTATGGCTACACCTTC
NA | TRBJ2-1 | NA | TRBV6-5 | CASSYNGAHNEQFF | TGTGCCAGCAGTTACAATGGGGCCCACAATGAGCAGTTCTTC
NA | TRBJ1-2 | TRBD1 | TRBV30 | CAWTSGQGTNYGYTF | TGTGCCTGGACTTCTGGACAGGGCACAAACTATGGCTACACCTTC
few | TRBJ2-5 | NA | TRBV7-8 | CASSLVGFGRETQYF | TGTGCCAGCAGCTTAGTCGGGTTCGGTCGGGAGACCCAGTACTTC
NA | TRBJ1-2 | TRBD1 | TRBV27 | CASSQGTGLPWYGYTF | TGTGCCAGCAGTCAAGGGACAGGGCTCCCATGGTATGGCTACACCTTC
NA | TRBJ2-2 | NA | TRBV7-6 | CASSQGGANTGELFF | TGTGCCAGCAGCCAAGGGGGGGCGAACACCGGGGAGCTGTTTTTT
NA | TRBJ2-2 | NA | TRBV6-1 | CASSGRGPANTGELFF | TGTGCCAGCAGTGGCAGGGGCCCGGCGAACACCGGGGAGCTGTTTTTT
NA | TRBJ1-3 | TRBD1 | TRBV19 | CASIIRQGSTGNTIYF | TGTGCCAGTATCATTCGACAGGGATCTACAGGAAACACCATATATTTT
NA | TRBJ2-1 | NA | TRBV10-3 | CAISELGSGQVYNEQFF | TGTGCCATCAGTGAGTTGGGATCGGGACAAGTCTACAATGAGCAGTTCTTC
NA | TRBJ2-7 | NA | TRBV18 | CASSPVSGAFSSYEQYF | TGTGCCAGCTCACCCGTATCGGGGGCCTTCAGCTCCTACGAGCAGTACTTC